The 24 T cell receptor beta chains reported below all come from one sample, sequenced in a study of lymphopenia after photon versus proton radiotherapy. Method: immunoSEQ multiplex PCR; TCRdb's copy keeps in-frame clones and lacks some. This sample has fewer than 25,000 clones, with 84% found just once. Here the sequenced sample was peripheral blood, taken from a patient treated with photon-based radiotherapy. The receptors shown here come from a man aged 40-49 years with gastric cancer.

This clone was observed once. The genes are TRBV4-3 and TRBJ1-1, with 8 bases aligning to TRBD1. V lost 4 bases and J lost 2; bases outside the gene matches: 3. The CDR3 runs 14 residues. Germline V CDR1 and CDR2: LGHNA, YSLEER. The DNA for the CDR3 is TGCGCCAGCAGCCCCACAGGGGGAAACACTGAAGCTTTCTTT. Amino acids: CASSPTGGNTEAFF.

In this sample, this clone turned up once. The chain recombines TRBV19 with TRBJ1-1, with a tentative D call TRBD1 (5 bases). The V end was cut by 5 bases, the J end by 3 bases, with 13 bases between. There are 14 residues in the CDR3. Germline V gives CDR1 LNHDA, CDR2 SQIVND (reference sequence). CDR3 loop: CASSPKAGYTEAFF. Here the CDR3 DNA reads TGTGCCAGTAGTCCCAAGGCAGGGTACACTGAAGCTTTCTTT.

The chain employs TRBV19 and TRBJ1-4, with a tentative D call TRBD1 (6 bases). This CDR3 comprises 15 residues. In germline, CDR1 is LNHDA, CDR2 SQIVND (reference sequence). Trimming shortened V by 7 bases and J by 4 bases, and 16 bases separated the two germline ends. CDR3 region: CASKGGTSFNEKLFF. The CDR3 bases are TGTGCCAGTAAGGGGGGGACAAGCTTTAATGAAAAACTGTTTTTT.

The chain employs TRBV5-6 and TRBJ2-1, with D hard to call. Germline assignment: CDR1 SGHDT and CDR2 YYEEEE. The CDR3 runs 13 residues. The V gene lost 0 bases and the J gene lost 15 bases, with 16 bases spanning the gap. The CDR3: CASSLAPGAKGFF. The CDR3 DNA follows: TGTGCCAGCAGCTTGGCCCCAGGAGCTAAGGGGTTCTTC. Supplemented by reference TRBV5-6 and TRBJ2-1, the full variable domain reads DAGVTQSPTHLIKTRGQQVTLRCSPKSGHDTVSWYQQALGQGPQFIFQYYEEEERQRGNFPDRFSGHQFPNYSSELNVNALLLGDSALYLCASSLAPGAKGFFGPGTRLTVL.

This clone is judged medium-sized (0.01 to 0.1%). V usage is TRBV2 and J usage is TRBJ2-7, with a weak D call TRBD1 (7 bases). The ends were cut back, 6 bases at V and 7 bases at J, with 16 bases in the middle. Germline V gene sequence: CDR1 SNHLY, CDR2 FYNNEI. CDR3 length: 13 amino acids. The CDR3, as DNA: TGTGCCAGCAGCTCTACAGGGGAGGTTGAGCAGTACTTC. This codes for CASSSTGEVEQYF.

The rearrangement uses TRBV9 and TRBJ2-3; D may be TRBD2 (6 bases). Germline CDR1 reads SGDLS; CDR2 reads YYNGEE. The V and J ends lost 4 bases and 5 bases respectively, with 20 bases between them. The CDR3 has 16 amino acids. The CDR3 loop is CASSLLNGVGGDTQYF. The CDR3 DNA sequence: TGTGCCAGCAGCCTGCTGAACGGAGTCGGGGGAGATACGCAGTATTTT.

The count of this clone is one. CDR3 DNA sequence: TGTGCCAGCAGCTTGACCGGGGCCCACGGCTACACCTTC. It is translated as CASSLTGAHGYTF. V is TRBV7-2 and J is TRBJ1-2, with D possibly TRBD1 on 5 matching bases. There are 13 residues in the CDR3. Trimming cost V 3 bases and J 8 bases, with 13 bases left between them. Germline V gives CDR1 SGHTA, CDR2 FQGNSA.

DNA of the CDR3: TGTGCCAGCAGCGACAGGGGGCTAAGACGCAATCAGCCCCAGCATTTT. It specifies CASSDRGLRRNQPQHF. J is TRBJ1-5 and V is TRBV5-8; 10 bases match TRBD1. Germline V gives CDR1 SGHTS, CDR2 YDEGEE. The trim removed 4 bases at V and 2 bases at J, leaving 6 bases unmatched. The CDR3 totals 16 residues.

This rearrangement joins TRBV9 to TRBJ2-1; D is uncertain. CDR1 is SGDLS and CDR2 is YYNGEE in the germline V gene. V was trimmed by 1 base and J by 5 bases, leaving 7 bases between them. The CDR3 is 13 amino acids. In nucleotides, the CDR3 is TGTGCCAGCAGCGTATTTTTAGACAATGAGCAGTTCTTC. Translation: CASSVFLDNEQFF. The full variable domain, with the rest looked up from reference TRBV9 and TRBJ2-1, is DSGVTQTPKHLITATGQRVTLRCSPRSGDLSVYWYQQSLDQGLQFLIQYYNGEERAKGNILERFSAQQFPDLHSELNLSSLELGDSALYFCASSVFLDNEQFFGPGTRLTVL.

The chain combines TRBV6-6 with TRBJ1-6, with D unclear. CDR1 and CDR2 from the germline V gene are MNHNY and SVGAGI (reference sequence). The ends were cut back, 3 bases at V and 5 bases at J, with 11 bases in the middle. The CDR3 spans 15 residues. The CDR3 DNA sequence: TGTGCCAGCAGTTATGGCGGCGTGGATAATTCACCCCTCCACTTT. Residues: CASSYGGVDNSPLHF.

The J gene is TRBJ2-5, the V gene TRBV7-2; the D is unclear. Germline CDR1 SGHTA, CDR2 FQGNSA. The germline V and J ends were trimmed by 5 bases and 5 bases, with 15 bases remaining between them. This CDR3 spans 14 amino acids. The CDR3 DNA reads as TGTGCCAGCAGCCAGTTGGGTCCCGGGGAGACCCAGTACTTC. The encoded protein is CASSQLGPGETQYF.

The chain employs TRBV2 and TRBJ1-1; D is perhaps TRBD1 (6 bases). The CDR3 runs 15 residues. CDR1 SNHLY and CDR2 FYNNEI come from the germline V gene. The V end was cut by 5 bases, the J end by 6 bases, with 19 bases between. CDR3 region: CASSQSGVRVAEAFF. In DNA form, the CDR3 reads TGTGCCAGCAGTCAATCAGGGGTCAGGGTAGCTGAAGCTTTCTTT.

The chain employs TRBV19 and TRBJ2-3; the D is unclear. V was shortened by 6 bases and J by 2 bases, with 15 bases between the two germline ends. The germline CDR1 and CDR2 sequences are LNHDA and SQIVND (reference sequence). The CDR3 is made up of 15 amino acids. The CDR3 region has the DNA TGTGCCAGTAGCCTCCGCCGGGTTTTCACAGATACGCAGTATTTT. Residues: CASSLRRVFTDTQYF.

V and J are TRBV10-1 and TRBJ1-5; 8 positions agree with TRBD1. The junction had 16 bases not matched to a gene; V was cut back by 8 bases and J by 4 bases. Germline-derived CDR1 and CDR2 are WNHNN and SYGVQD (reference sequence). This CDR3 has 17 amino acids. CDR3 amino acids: CASSARNGTGLNQPQHF. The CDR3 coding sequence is TGCGCCAGCTCCGCCCGCAATGGGACAGGCCTAAATCAGCCCCAGCATTTT.

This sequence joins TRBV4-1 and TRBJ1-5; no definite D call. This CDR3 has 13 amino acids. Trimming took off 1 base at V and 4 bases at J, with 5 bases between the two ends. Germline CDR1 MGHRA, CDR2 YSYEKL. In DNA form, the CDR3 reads TGCGCCAGCAGCCAAGGCTGGAATCAGCCCCAGCATTTT. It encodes CASSQGWNQPQHF.

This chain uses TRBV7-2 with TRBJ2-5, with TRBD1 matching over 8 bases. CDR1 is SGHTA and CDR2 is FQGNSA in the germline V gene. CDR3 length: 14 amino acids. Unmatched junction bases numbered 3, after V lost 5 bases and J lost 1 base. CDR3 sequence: CASSPGQAQETQYF. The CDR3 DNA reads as TGTGCCAGCAGCCCGGGACAGGCCCAAGAGACCCAGTACTTC.

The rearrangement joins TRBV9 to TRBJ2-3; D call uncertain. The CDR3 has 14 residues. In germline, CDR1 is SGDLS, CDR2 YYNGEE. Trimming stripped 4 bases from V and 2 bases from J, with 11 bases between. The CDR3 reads CASSPRLDTDTQYF. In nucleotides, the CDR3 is TGTGCCAGCAGCCCACGACTTGACACAGATACGCAGTATTTT. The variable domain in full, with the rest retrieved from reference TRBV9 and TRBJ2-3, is DSGVTQTPKHLITATGQRVTLRCSPRSGDLSVYWYQQSLDQGLQFLIQYYNGEERAKGNILERFSAQQFPDLHSELNLSSLELGDSALYFCASSPRLDTDTQYFGPGTRLTVL.

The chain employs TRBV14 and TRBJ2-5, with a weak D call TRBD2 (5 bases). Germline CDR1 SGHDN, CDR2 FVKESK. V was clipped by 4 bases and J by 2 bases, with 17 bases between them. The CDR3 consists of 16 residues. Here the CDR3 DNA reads TGTGCCAGCAGCCCCCCTGACTACCCCGGTCAAGAGACCCAGTACTTC. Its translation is CASSPPDYPGQETQYF.

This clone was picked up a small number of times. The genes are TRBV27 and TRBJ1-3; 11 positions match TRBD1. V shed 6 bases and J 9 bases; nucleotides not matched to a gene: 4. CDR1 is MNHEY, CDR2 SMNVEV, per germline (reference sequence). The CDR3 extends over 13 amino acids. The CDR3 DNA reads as TGTGCCAGCAGGGGACAGGGGGAGGGCACCATATATTTT. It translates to CASRGQGEGTIYF.

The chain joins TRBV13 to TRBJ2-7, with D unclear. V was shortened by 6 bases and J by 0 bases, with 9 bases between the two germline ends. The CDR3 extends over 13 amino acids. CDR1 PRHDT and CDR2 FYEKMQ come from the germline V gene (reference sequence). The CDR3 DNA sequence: TGTGCCAGCAGTGGCGGAAACTCCTACGAGCAGTACTTC. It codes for CASSGGNSYEQYF.

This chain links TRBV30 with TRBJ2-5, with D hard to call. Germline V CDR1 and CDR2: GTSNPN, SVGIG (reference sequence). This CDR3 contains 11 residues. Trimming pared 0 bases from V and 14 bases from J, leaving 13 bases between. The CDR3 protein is CAWSVQQRRYF. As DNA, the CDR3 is TGTGCCTGGAGTGTACAGCAGAGGCGATACTTC.

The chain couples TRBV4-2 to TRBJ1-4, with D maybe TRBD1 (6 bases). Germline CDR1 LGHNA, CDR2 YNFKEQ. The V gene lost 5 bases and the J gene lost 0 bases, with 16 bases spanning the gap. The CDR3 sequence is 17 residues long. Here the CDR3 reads CASSLWQGPATNEKLFF. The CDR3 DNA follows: TGTGCCAGCAGCTTGTGGCAGGGGCCGGCAACTAATGAAAAACTGTTTTTT.

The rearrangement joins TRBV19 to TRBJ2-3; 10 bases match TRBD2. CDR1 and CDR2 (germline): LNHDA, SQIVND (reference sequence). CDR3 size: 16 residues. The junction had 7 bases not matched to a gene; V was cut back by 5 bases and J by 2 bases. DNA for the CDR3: TGTGCCAGTAGTGGGCCTAGCGGGGGAGTCACAGATACGCAGTATTTT. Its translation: CASSGPSGGVTDTQYF.

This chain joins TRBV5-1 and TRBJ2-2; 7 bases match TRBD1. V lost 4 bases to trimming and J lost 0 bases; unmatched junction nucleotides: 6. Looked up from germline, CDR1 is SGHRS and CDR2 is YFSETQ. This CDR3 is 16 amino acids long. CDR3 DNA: TGCGCCAGCAGCCAAGGGACAGTGGCGAACACCGGGGAGCTGTTTTTT. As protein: CASSQGTVANTGELFF.